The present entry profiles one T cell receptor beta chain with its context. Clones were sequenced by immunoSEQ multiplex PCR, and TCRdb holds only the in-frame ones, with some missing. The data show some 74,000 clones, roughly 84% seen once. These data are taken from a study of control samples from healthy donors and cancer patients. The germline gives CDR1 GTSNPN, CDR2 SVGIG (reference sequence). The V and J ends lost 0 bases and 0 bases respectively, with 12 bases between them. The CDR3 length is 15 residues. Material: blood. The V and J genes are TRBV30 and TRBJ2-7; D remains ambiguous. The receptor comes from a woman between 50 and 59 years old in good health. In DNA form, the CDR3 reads TGTGCCTGGAGTGTCGGCCGGGCCCTCTCCTACGAGCAGTACTTC. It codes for CAWSVGRALSYEQYF.